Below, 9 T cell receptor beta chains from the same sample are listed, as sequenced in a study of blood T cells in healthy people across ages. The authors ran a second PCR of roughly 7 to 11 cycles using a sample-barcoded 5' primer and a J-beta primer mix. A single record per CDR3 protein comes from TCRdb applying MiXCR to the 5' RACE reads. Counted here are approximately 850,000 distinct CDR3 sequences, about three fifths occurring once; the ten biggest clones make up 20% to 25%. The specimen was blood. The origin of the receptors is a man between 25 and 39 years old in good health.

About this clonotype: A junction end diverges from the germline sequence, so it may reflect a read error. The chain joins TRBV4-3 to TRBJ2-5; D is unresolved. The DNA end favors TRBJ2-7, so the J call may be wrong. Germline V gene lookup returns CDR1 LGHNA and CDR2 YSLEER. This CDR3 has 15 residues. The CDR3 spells CASRQESEGSYEQYF. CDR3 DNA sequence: TGCGCCAGCAGGCAAGAATCGGAAGGATCCTACGAGCAGTACTTC.

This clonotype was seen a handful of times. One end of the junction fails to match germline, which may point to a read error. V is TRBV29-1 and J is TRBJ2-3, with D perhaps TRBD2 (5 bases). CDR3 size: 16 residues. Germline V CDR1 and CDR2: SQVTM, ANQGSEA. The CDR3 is CGVTNKETSLPDTQYF. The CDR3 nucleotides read TGCGGCGTGACTAACAAGGAAACCAGCCTTCCAGATACGCAGTATTTT.

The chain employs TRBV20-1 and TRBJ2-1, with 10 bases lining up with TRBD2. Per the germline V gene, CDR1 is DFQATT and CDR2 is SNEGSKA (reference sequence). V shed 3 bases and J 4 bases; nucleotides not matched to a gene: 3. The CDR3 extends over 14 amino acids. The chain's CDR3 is CSARISGGYNEQFF. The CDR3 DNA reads TGCAGTGCTAGGATTAGCGGGGGGTACAATGAGCAGTTCTTC.

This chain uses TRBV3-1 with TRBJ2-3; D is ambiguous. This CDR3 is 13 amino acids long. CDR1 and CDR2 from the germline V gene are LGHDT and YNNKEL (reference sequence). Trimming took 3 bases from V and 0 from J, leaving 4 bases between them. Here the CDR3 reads CASSHKSTDTQYF. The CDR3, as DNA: TGTGCCAGCAGCCATAAGAGCACAGATACGCAGTATTTT.

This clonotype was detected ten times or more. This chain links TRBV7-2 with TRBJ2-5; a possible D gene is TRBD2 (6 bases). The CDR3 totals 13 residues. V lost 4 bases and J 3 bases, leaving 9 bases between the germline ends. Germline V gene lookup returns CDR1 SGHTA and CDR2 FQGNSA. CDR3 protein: CASSYEREETQYF. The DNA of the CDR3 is TGTGCCAGCAGCTACGAGCGGGAAGAGACCCAGTACTTC.

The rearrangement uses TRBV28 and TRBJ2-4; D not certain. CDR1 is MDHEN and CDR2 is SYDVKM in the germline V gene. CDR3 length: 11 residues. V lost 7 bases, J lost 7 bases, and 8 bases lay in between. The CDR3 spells CASTRNNIQYF. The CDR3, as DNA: TGTGCCAGCACACGGAACAACATTCAGTACTTC.

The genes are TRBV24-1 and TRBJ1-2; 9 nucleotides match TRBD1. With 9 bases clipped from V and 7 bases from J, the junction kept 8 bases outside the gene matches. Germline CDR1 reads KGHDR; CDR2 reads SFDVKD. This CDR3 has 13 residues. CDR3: CATQGQGGGGYTF. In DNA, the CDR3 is TGTGCCACCCAGGGACAGGGCGGTGGTGGCTACACCTTC.

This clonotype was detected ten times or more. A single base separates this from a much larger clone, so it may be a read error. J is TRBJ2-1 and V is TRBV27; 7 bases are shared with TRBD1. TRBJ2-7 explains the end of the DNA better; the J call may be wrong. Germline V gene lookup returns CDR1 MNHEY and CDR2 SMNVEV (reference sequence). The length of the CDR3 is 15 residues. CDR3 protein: CASSLWGQHNNEQYF. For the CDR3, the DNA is TGTGCCAGCAGTTTATGGGGACAGCATAACAATGAGCAGTACTTC.

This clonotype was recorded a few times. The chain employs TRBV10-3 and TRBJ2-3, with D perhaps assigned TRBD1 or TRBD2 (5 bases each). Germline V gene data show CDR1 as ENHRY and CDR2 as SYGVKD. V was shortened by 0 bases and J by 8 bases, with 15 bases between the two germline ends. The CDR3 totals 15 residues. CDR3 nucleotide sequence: TGTGCCATCAGTGAGTCTTCGGGGCTAGGAGGTACGCAGTATTTT. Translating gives CAISESSGLGGTQYF.